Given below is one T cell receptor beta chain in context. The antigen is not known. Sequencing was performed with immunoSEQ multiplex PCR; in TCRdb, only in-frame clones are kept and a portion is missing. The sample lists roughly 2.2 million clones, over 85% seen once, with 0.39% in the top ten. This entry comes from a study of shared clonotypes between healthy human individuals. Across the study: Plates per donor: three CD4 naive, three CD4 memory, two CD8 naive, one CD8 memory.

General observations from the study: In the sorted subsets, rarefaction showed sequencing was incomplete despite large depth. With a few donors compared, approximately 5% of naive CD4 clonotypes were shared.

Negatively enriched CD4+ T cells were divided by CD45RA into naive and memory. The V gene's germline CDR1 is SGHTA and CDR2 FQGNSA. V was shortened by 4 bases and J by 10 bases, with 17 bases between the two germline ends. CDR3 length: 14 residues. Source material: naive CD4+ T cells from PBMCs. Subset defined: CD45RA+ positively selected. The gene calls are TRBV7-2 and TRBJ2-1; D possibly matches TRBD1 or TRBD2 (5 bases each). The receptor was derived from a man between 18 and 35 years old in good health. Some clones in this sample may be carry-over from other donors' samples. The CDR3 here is CASSSSRDRSEQFF. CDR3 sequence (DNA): TGTGCCAGCAGCTCGTCCCGGGACCGATCCGAGCAGTTCTTC. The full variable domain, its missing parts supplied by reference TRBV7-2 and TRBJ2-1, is GAGVSQSPSNKVTEKGKDVELRCDPISGHTALYWYRQSLGQGLEFLIYFQGNSAPDKSGLPSDRFSAERTGGSVSTLTIQRTQQEDSAVYLCASSSSRDRSEQFFGPGTRLTVL.